The source of this TCR beta chain is a study of blood T cell repertoires in COVID-19. Study-level background: Sites in the United States, Italy and Spain provided acute and convalescent COVID-19 samples. The cDNA or gDNA used as material had been derived from T cells, B-cell-depleted T cells, or PBMCs.

Study processing details: Using reference gene primer amplification, nucleated cell counts were estimated. Sequenced by immunoSEQ multiplex PCR; TCRdb stores in-frame clones only, minus some. The V and J calls and clone size were taken over from that table, and D and trimming were inferred from the DNA. The sample comprises about 310,000 clones, around 87% of which are singletons, and 1% rests with the top ten. Material for sequencing was peripheral blood. This clonotype originated in a man in his fifties or sixties with active or convalescent COVID-19.

The CDR3 DNA sequence: TGTGCCAGCAGTGTCCACGGGCGGGAGAAGGTCGACGAGCAGTACTTC. The encoded protein is CASSVHGREKVDEQYF. The chain couples TRBV2 to TRBJ2-7, with 7 bases aligning to TRBD2. The CDR3 loop spans 16 amino acids. The germline CDR1 and CDR2 sequences are SNHLY and FYNNEI. Trimming cost V 4 bases and J 5 bases; bases outside gene matches: 14.